This T cell receptor beta chain was identified in a study of blood T cells in healthy people across ages. Alongside a J-beta primer mix, a sample-barcoded 5' primer served in a second PCR lasting roughly 6 to 11 cycles. A single record per CDR3 protein comes from TCRdb applying MiXCR to the 5' RACE reads. The profile shows about 720,000 distinct CDR3 sequences, more than 20% of them singletons. Germline loops: CDR1 DFQATT, CDR2 SNEGSKA (reference sequence). The V and J ends lost 5 bases and 3 bases respectively, with 22 bases between them. The CDR3 loop spans 16 amino acids. These sequences were also reported in another study, on T cells of mothers and their children. From that second work: In cDNA synthesis, all of the extracted RNA was used at about 1.5 ug per 15 ul.

Input material: blood. This rearrangement joins TRBV20-1 to TRBJ1-2; D is unclear. The receptor was derived from a boy between 10 and 17 years old in good health. The CDR3 coding sequence is TGCAGTGCTGAAGCTCCTTGGGCTAAGGCGGACTATGGCTACACCTTC. This encodes CSAEAPWAKADYGYTF.